The sequence of this TCR beta chain was determined in a study of Ad26.COV2.S vaccination and SARS-CoV-2 variants. The protocol was immunoSEQ multiplex PCR, while the TCRdb copy is restricted to in-frame clones and leaves out a portion. The sample shows around 450,000 clones, roughly 90% of them seen only once. CDR1 is MNHEY, CDR2 SVGAGI, per germline. V was clipped by 2 bases and J by 7 bases, with 9 bases between them. The CDR3 loop spans 13 amino acids. Treatment: roughly 18 received Ad26.COV2.S at low or high dose, single or two shots; a few received placebo; per-sample allocation not given. Day 63 following the first vaccine or placebo injection was when the samples were taken.

The receptor was derived from a person between 18 and 60 years old who received the Ad26.COV2.S COVID-19 vaccine or a placebo. The chain joins TRBV6-5 to TRBJ1-5; D not resolved. The sequencing here drew on peripheral blood, taken in a trial of Ad26.COV2.S vaccine versus placebo. CDR3 bases: TGTGCCAGCAGTTACGGGGAGGGACAGCCCCAGCATTTT. Translating it yields CASSYGEGQPQHF.